This T cell receptor (beta chain) was documented in a study of regulatory T cells in long-lasting Graves disease. CDR3 regions were amplified by Arm-PCR using iRepertoire HTBI primers to build TCR beta libraries. Using its own MiXCR run on the multiplex PCR reads, TCRdb lists one record per CDR3 protein. The table includes under 450,000 distinct CDR3 sequences, roughly 25% detected once. This clonotype was seen a handful of times. The CDR3 sequence is 15 residues long. Germline loops: CDR1 MNHEY, CDR2 SVGEGT. J gave up 2 bases and V 2 bases, and 6 bases lay outside the gene matches. The time point: persistent/refractory GD, antithyroid drugs over 5 years with positive TRAb. The TCR library used RNA extracted from PBMCs.

This chain joins TRBV6-2 or TRBV6-3 and TRBJ2-7, with 7 bases matching TRBD2. This material consisted of peripheral blood mononuclear cells (PBMCs), taken when the disease was refractory, from a patient treated with antithyroid drugs. The clonotype was recovered from a woman aged 40-49 years with Graves disease. The CDR3 sequence: CASSYGPGGPYEQYF. Written as DNA, the CDR3 is TGTGCCAGCAGTTACGGGCCGGGAGGCCCCTACGAGCAGTACTTC.